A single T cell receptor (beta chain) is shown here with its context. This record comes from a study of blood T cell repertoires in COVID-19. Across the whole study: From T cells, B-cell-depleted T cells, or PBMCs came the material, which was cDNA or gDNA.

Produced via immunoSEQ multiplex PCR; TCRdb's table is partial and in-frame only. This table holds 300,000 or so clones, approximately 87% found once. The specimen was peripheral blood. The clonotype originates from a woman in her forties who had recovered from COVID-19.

CDR3 in DNA: TGTGCCAGCAGCGAGGGAGGGTCTCCCTACGAGCAGTACTTC. Translating gives CASSEGGSPYEQYF. V is TRBV9 and J is TRBJ2-7; 7 bases agree with TRBD2. Germline assignment: CDR1 SGDLS and CDR2 YYNGEE. Unmatched junction bases numbered 5, after V lost 3 bases and J lost 2 bases. This CDR3 is 14 amino acids long.